These 10 T cell receptor beta chains were sequenced from one sample in a study of human T cells and chemical hapten exposure. Time point given: pre-sensitization, week 0. Treatment meaning: therapeutic diphenylcyclopropenone sensitization with weekly scalp DPC. TCRdb re-analysed the RACE reads in MiXCR, keeping a single row per CDR3 protein. The sample shows about 42,000 distinct CDR3 sequences, 9.5% to 15% of them seen only once. The sample here was whole blood, taken in connection with sensitization to the hapten diphenylcyclopropenone (DPC). The receptors here all came from a woman in her 30s with alopecia areata. Some clones in this sample may be carry-over from other donors' samples.

CDR3 nucleotide sequence: TGTGCCAGCAGTTTTTCGGACACAGATACGCAGTATTTT. This encodes CASSFSDTDTQYF. The chain links TRBV28 to TRBJ2-3; D is undetermined. Germline assignment: CDR1 MDHEN and CDR2 SYDVKM. With 3 bases removed from V and 2 bases from J, the gap between germline ends came to 6 bases. There are 13 residues in the CDR3.

This chain links TRBV20-1 with TRBJ2-7; either TRBD1 or TRBD2 may fit D (6 bases each). This CDR3 has 17 residues. Germline CDR1 and CDR2: DFQATT and SNEGSKA (reference sequence). V shed 3 bases and J shed 5 bases, with 26 bases lying between them. The CDR3 DNA follows: TGCAGTGCTAGTAGGGATTCAAATCGCAGGGGAGGAGACGAGCAGTACTTC. Translated, it gives CSASRDSNRRGGDEQYF.

This CDR3 reads CASIRGQGEAFF. CDR3 DNA: TGTGCCAGCATCAGAGGGCAGGGTGAAGCTTTCTTT. This chain uses TRBV12-3 or TRBV12-4 with TRBJ1-1, with a tentative D call TRBD1 (5 bases). This CDR3 spans 12 amino acids. V was trimmed by 7 bases and J by 7 bases, leaving 13 bases between them.

This clonotype was counted at least ten times. This CDR3 reads CASSSEAGWANVLTF. The CDR3 DNA reads as TGTGCCAGCAGCTCGGAGGCAGGGTGGGCCAACGTCCTGACTTTC. The J gene is TRBJ2-6, the V gene TRBV6-5; tentatively, D is TRBD1 or TRBD2 (5 bases each). The CDR3 sequence is 15 residues long. Per the germline V gene, CDR1 is MNHEY and CDR2 is SVGAGI. Trimming pared 6 bases from V and 5 bases from J, leaving 14 bases between.

This clonotype was seen more than once but under ten times. This chain uses TRBV5-1 with TRBJ2-5, with 14 bases matching TRBD2. The CDR3 covers 18 residues. V lost 5 bases to trimming and J lost 1 base; unmatched junction nucleotides: 10. The V gene's germline CDR1 is SGHRS and CDR2 YFSETQ. CDR3 coding DNA: TGCGCCAGCAGTCGCCTCGGACTAGCGGGAGGCATCCAAGAGACCCAGTACTTC. Protein product: CASSRLGLAGGIQETQYF.

In this sample, this clonotype turned up a few times. The rearrangement uses TRBV20-1 and TRBJ1-2, with unresolved D. The V end lost 6 bases, the J end lost 3 bases, and 17 bases lay between the germline ends. Germline V gene sequence: CDR1 DFQATT, CDR2 SNEGSKA (reference sequence). The length of the CDR3 is 14 residues. CDR3 sequence (DNA): TGCAGTGCCTCACCGGGCCATTCCTACTATGGCTACACCTTC. Translated, it gives CSASPGHSYYGYTF.

By sample fraction, this clonotype is medium-sized (0.01 to 0.1%). This chain connects TRBV29-1 to TRBJ1-1; 7 nucleotides match TRBD1. CDR3 size: 12 residues. Looked up from germline, CDR1 is SQVTM and CDR2 is ANQGSEA. V dropped 6 bases and J dropped 8; count of bases not matched to a gene: 9. The CDR3 sequence: CSVARGTSEAFF. CDR3 nucleotides: TGCAGCGTGGCCAGGGGGACGAGCGAAGCTTTCTTT. Drawing the rest from reference TRBV29-1 and TRBJ1-1, the complete variable domain is SAVISQKPSRDICQRGTSLTIQCQVDSQVTMMFWYRQQPGQSLTLIATANQGSEATYESGFVIDKFPISRPNLTFSTLTVSNMSPEDSSIYLCSVARGTSEAFFGQGTRLTVV.

With regard to this clonotype: One base away lies a much larger clone, so this may be a sequencing read error. This chain connects TRBV20-1 to TRBJ1-1; no clear D gene. The CDR3 contains 13 residues. Germline lookup yields CDR1 DFQATT and CDR2 SNEGSKA (reference sequence). This chain's CDR3 is CSAKWEVNTEALF. The CDR3 DNA is TGCAGTGCTAAGTGGGAGGTAAACACTGAAGCTCTCTTT.

This clonotype has ten or more counts. V and J are TRBV5-1 and TRBJ2-7; 9 nucleotides align to TRBD2. Germline lookup yields CDR1 SGHRS and CDR2 YFSETQ. The ends lost 0 bases at V and 4 bases at J; junction bases unmatched: 14. The CDR3 loop spans 18 amino acids. The CDR3 is CASSLAISGSGSYYEQYF. CDR3 nucleotide sequence: TGCGCCAGCAGCTTGGCTATTTCTGGTAGCGGGAGTTATTACGAGCAGTACTTC.

This clonotype was counted at least ten times. The genes are TRBV5-6 and TRBJ2-5, with 11 bases matching TRBD1. CDR3 length: 17 amino acids. Trimming took 0 bases from V and 1 from J; bases not matched to a gene: 5. Germline CDR1 reads SGHDT; CDR2 reads YYEEEE. The DNA of the CDR3 is TGTGCCAGCAGCTTGGGCCCGGGACAGGGGGTCCAAGAGACCCAGTACTTC. The encoded protein is CASSLGPGQGVQETQYF.